The clone carrying this T cell receptor (beta chain) was counted a single time. The sample belongs to a study of shared clonotypes between healthy human individuals. Study-level background: There were three CD4 naive, three CD4 memory, two CD8 naive and one CD8 memory plates per donor.

From germline, CDR1 is MNHEY and CDR2 SMNVEV (reference sequence). V lost 0 bases and J 4 bases, leaving 9 bases between the germline ends. This CDR3 region has 14 residues. Source study methods: From ImmunoSEQ came sequences covering only the junction and carrying no quality scores, so filtering differed. Libraries were prepared by immunoSEQ multiplex PCR; TCRdb keeps only in-frame clonotypes and omits some of them. From that table come the V and J calls and clone size; the DNA was used to work out D and trimming. The sample consists of around 2.5 million clones, 93% of them appearing once. The sample was naive CD4+ T cells from PBMCs. Subset meaning: CD45RA+ positively selected. The chain has TRBV27 and TRBJ1-2; D is undetermined. The TCR comes from a man aged 18 to 35 in good health. Some clones in this sample may be carry-over from other donors' samples. CDR3 sequence: CASSLSGRFYGYTF. The CDR3 region has the DNA TGTGCCAGCAGTTTATCGGGCAGGTTCTATGGCTACACCTTC.